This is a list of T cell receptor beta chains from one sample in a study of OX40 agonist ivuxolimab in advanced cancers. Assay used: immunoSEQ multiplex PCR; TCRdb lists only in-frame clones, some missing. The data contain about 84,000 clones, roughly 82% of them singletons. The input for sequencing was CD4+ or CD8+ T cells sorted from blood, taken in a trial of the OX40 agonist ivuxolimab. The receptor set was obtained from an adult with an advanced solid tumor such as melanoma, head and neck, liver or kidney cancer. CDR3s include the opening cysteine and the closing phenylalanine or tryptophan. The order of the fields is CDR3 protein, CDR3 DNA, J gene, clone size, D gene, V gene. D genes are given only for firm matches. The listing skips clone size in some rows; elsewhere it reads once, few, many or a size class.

CASSSPTPTGWSGYTF,TGTGCCAGCAGTTCCCCCACCCCTACAGGGTGGAGTGGCTACACCTTC,TRBJ1-2,once,-,TRBV6-6
CASSLVFGANQPQHF,TGTGCCAGCAGCTTAGTATTCGGGGCGAATCAGCCCCAGCATTTT,TRBJ1-5,-,-,TRBV7-2
CASSTGRSGNTIYF,TGTGCCAGCAGCACAGGCCGCTCTGGAAACACCATATATTTT,TRBJ1-3,-,-,TRBV28
CAISGQGGSDTQYF,TGTGCCATCTCGGGACAGGGTGGGTCAGATACGCAGTATTTT,TRBJ2-3,-,TRBD1,TRBV28
CASSQERAGYEQYF,TGTGCCAGCAGCCAAGAAAGGGCAGGCTACGAGCAGTACTTC,TRBJ2-7,-,-,TRBV7-9
CASSTQGTNTGELFF,TGTGCCAGTAGTACACAGGGAACGAACACCGGGGAGCTGTTTTTT,TRBJ2-2,-,-,TRBV19
CASSKTDMNTEAFF,TGTGCCAGCAGTAAAACAGATATGAACACTGAAGCTTTCTTT,TRBJ1-1,-,-,TRBV28
CASIPGPQQGEKLFF,TGTGCCAGCATCCCCGGGCCCCAACAGGGGGAAAAACTGTTTTTT,TRBJ1-4,few,TRBD1,TRBV28
CASSPQGADGYTF,TGTGCCAGCTCACCGCAGGGGGCGGACGGCTACACCTTC,TRBJ1-2,-,TRBD1,TRBV18
CAWSGPHRDYEQYF,TGTGCCTGGAGTGGACCCCACAGGGATTACGAGCAGTACTTC,TRBJ2-7,-,-,TRBV30
CASSQPSPGGQGYGYTF,TGCGCCAGCAGCCAACCAAGCCCCGGCGGACAGGGGTATGGCTACACCTTC,TRBJ1-2,once,TRBD1,TRBV4-1
CASSRVRENTEAFF,TGTGCCAGCAGTAGGGTTCGGGAGAACACTGAAGCTTTCTTT,TRBJ1-1,-,-,TRBV6-5